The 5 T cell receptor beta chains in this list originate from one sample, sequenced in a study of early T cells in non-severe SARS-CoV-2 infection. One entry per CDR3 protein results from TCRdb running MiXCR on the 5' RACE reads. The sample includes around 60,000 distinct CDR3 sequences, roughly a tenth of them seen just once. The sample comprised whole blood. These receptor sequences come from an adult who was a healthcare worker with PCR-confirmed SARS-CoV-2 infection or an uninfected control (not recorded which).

For the CDR3, the DNA is TGTGCCAGCAGCTTCGGACAAGGGGAGACCTACGAGCAGTACTTC. This codes for CASSFGQGETYEQYF. The chain recombines TRBV7-2 with TRBJ2-7; D may be TRBD1 or TRBD2 (5 bases each). Germline V gene data show CDR1 as SGHTA and CDR2 as FQGNSA. CDR3 length equals 15 residues. With 3 bases removed from V and 2 bases from J, the gap between germline ends came to 14 bases.

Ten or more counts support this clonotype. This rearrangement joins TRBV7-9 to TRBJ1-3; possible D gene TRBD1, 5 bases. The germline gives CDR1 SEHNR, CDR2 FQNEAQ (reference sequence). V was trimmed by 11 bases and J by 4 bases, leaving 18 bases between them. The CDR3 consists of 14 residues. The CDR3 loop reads CALRAGPSGNTIYF. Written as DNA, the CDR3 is TGTGCCCTCCGGGCGGGGCCCAGCGGAAACACCATATATTTT.

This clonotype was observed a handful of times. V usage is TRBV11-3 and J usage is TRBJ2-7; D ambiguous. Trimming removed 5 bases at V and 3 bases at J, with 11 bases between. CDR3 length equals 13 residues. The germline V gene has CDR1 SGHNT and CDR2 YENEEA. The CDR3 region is CASSPHPSYEQYF. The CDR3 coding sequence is TGTGCCAGCAGCCCACATCCCAGCTACGAGCAGTACTTC.

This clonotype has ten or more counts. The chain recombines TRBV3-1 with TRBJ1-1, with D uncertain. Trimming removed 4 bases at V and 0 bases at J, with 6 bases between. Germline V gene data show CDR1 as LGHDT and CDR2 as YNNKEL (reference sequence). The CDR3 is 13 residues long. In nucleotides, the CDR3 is TGTGCCAGCAGCCCGTACCTGAACACTGAAGCTTTCTTT. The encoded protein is CASSPYLNTEAFF.

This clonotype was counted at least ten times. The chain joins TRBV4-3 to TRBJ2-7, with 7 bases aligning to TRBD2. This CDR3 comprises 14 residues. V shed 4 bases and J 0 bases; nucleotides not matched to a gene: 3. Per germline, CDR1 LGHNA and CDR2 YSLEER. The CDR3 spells CASSPGLPSYEQYF. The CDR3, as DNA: TGCGCCAGCAGCCCGGGACTACCCTCCTACGAGCAGTACTTC.